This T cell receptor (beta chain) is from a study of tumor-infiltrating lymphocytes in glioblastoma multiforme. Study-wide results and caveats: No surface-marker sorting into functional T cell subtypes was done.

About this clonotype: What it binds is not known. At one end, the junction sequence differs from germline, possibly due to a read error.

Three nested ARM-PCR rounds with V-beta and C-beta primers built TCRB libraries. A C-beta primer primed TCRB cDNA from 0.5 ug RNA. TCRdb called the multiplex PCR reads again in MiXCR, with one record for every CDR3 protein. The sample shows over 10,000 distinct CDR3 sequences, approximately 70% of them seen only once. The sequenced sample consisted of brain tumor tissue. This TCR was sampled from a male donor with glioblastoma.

DNA for the CDR3: TGCAGCAGCAGTGAATACCGCCTCCATACGCAGTATTTT. Protein sequence: CSSSEYRLHTQYF. The chain combines TRBV6-1 with TRBJ2-3, with no clear D. CDR3 length: 13 amino acids. The germline V gene encodes CDR1 MNHNS and CDR2 SASEGT.